Shown below are 5 T cell receptor beta chains from a single sample sequenced in a study of cytomegalovirus exposure and HLA in healthy donors. Vbeta (60) and Jbeta (13) primers were used in the PCR. Produced via immunoSEQ multiplex PCR; TCRdb's table is partial and in-frame only. The data show 150,000 to 200,000 clones, 60% to 85% seen once. The sample comprised PBMCs. The receptor set was obtained from a woman in her 50s in good health and CMV-seropositive.

The chain couples TRBV18 to TRBJ1-1, with D possibly matching TRBD1 (6 bases). Germline-derived CDR1 and CDR2 are KGHSH and LQKENI. The CDR3 spans 17 residues. With 4 bases removed from V and 3 bases from J, the gap between germline ends came to 21 bases. For the CDR3, the DNA is TGTGCCAGCTCACTTAACACGGTGGGGGGGGCCGACACTGAAGCTTTCTTT. Residues: CASSLNTVGGADTEAFF.

The V and J genes are TRBV9 and TRBJ2-1; TRBD2 is a possible D gene (6 bases). Trimming took 4 bases from V and 7 from J, leaving 12 bases between them. Germline values: CDR1 SGDLS, CDR2 YYNGEE. The CDR3 loop spans 13 amino acids. The CDR3 here is CASSLSGRNEQFF. For the CDR3, the DNA is TGTGCCAGCAGCCTTAGCGGACGGAATGAGCAGTTCTTC.

This chain uses TRBV19 with TRBJ2-7; 7 nucleotides line up with TRBD1. Germline loops: CDR1 LNHDA, CDR2 SQIVND (reference sequence). This CDR3 has 15 amino acids. The ends lost 3 bases at V and 4 bases at J; junction bases unmatched: 9. The CDR3 nucleotides read TGTGCCAGTAGTATGATGTGGGACAGACAATACGAGCAGTACTTC. Its protein product is CASSMMWDRQYEQYF. Based on the CDR3 plus reference TRBV19 and TRBJ2-7, the full variable domain is DGGITQSPKYLFRKEGQNVTLSCEQNLNHDAMYWYRQDPGQGLRLIYYSQIVNDFQKGDIAEGYSVSREKKESFPLTVTSAQKNPTAFYLCASSMMWDRQYEQYFGPGTRLTVT.

J is TRBJ1-3 and V is TRBV5-4; D remains ambiguous. Between the trimmed V and J ends, which lost 1 base and 0 bases, there was a span of 8 bases. CDR1 and CDR2 from the germline V gene are SGHNT and YYREEE (reference sequence). The CDR3 runs 15 residues. Here the CDR3 reads CASSLNSRSGNTIYF. As DNA, the CDR3 is TGTGCCAGCAGCTTGAACAGTCGCTCTGGAAACACCATATATTTT.

This chain joins TRBV18 and TRBJ2-1, with 8 bases identical to TRBD1. The CDR3 is 16 amino acids. V shed 5 bases, J shed 1 base, and the junction held 7 bases outside the gene matches. The V gene's germline CDR1 is KGHSH and CDR2 LQKENI. The CDR3 region is CASSRDRLESYNEQFF. In DNA, the CDR3 is TGTGCCAGCTCAAGGGACAGGTTAGAATCCTACAATGAGCAGTTCTTC.